One and the same sample provided the 2 T cell receptor beta chains below, sequenced in a study of cytomegalovirus exposure and HLA in healthy donors. 60 Vbeta and 13 Jbeta primers were used in PCR. The method was immunoSEQ multiplex PCR; TCRdb's version includes in-frame clones alone and lacks a portion of them. The sample holds more than 110,000 clones. Sequencing was performed on PBMCs. These receptors were collected from a man aged 35-49 years in good health and CMV-seronegative.

The chain recombines TRBV15 with TRBJ1-2; 9 nucleotides line up with TRBD1. The length of the CDR3 is 17 residues. Germline CDR1 reads LNHNV; CDR2 reads YYDKDF (reference sequence). The J segment lost 5 bases and the V segment lost 3 bases, leaving 13 bases of the junction unmatched. The CDR3 coding sequence is TGTGCCACCAGCAGCGACAGGGGGGGACTCCGAGGTTATGGCTACACCTTC. Its protein is CATSSDRGGLRGYGYTF.

V and J are TRBV11-1 and TRBJ2-5; 11 nucleotides match TRBD2. The trim removed 5 bases at V and 2 bases at J, leaving 7 bases unmatched. CDR3 length: 16 amino acids. Per germline, CDR1 SGHAT and CDR2 FQDESV (reference sequence). CDR3 in DNA: TGTGCCAGCAGCCCAGCGGGACTAGCGGTTCAAGAGACCCAGTACTTC. Amino acid sequence: CASSPAGLAVQETQYF.